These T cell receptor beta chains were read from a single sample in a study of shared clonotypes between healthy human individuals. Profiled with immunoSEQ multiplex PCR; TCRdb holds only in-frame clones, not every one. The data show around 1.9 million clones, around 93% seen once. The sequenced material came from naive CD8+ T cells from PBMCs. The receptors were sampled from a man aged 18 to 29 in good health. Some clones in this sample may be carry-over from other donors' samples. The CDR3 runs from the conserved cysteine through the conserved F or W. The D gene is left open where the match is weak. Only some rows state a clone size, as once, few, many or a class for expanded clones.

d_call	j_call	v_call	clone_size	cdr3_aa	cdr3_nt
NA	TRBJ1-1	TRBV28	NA	CASSLGRVGTEAFF	TGTGCCAGCAGTTTAGGCAGGGTGGGCACTGAAGCTTTCTTT
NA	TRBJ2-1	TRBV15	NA	CATSRDLRETYNEQFF	TGTGCCACCAGCAGAGATCTTCGGGAAACCTACAATGAGCAGTTCTTC
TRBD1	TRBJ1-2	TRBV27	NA	CASNPQGVIGYGYTF	TGTGCCAGCAATCCACAGGGGGTTATTGGCTATGGCTACACCTTC
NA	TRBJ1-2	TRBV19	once	CASSMTRAYGYTF	TGTGCCAGTAGTATGACCAGGGCCTATGGCTACACCTTC
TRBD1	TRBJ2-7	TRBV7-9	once	CASSPLRGQGAYEQYF	TGTGCCAGCAGCCCCTTACGGGGACAGGGGGCCTACGAGCAGTACTTC
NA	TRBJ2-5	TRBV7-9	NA	CASSFSKGRSQETQYF	TGTGCCAGCAGCTTTTCAAAGGGGCGGAGCCAAGAGACCCAGTACTTC
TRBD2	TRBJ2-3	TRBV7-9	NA	CASSPLREGYGRTDTQYF	TGTGCCAGCAGCCCATTGCGGGAGGGATACGGGCGCACAGATACGCAGTATTTT
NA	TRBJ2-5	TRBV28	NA	CASSLKGQETQYF	TGTGCCAGCAGTTTAAAGGGCCAAGAGACCCAGTACTTC
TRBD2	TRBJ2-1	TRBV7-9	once	CASSLLAGAENEQFF	TGTGCCAGCAGCTTATTAGCGGGAGCGGAGAATGAGCAGTTCTTC
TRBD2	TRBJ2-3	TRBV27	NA	CASNPREAGRTQYF	TGTGCCAGCAATCCAAGAGAAGCGGGAAGAACGCAGTATTTT
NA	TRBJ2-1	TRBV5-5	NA	CASSYRINYNEQFF	TGTGCCAGCAGCTATCGGATTAACTACAATGAGCAGTTCTTC
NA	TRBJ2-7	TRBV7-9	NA	CASSLDGTYEQYF	TGTGCCAGCAGCTTAGACGGAACCTACGAGCAGTACTTC
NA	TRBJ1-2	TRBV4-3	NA	CASSSIDRNYGYTF	TGCGCCAGCAGCTCGATTGACAGGAACTATGGCTACACCTTC
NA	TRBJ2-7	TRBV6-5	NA	CASSYAQGGSYEQYF	TGTGCCAGCAGTTACGCACAAGGGGGATCCTACGAGCAGTACTTC
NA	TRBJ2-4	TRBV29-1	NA	CSCYSKNIQYF	TGCAGCTGTTACTCCAAAAACATTCAGTACTTC
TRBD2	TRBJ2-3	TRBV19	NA	CASSQPGLASAWDTQYF	TGTGCCAGTAGTCAGCCGGGACTAGCGTCGGCCTGGGATACGCAGTATTTT
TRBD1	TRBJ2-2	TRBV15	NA	CATSRDAGTENTGELFF	TGTGCCACCAGCAGAGATGCCGGGACAGAGAACACCGGGGAGCTGTTTTTT
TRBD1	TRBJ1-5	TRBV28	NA	CASSWGQGNQPQHF	TGTGCCAGCAGTTGGGGACAGGGCAATCAGCCCCAGCATTTT
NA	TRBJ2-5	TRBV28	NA	CASSIYSSGQVQETQYF	TGTGCCAGCAGTATATATTCCTCCGGACAAGTCCAAGAGACCCAGTACTTC
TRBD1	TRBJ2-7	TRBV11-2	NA	CASSLGATGFDEQYF	TGTGCCAGCAGCTTAGGAGCGACAGGGTTCGACGAGCAGTACTTC
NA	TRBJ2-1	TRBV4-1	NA	CASSQENLRLEQFF	TGCGCCAGCAGCCAAGAGAATCTCCGGCTTGAGCAGTTCTTC
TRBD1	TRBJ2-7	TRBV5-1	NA	CASSLETGGDEQYF	TGCGCCAGCAGCCTCGAGACAGGGGGCGACGAGCAGTACTTC
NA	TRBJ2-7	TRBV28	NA	CASSDNRVSSYEQYF	TGTGCCAGCAGTGACAATCGAGTTAGCTCCTACGAGCAGTACTTC
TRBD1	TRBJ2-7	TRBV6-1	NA	CASFKLLTGRDEQYF	TGTGCCAGTTTCAAGCTACTGACAGGGCGGGACGAGCAGTACTTC
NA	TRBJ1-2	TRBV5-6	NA	CASSLGASYGYTF	TGTGCCAGCAGCTTGGGGGCTTCCTATGGCTACACCTTC
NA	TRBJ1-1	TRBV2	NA	CAKWGQNTEAFF	TGTGCCAAATGGGGACAGAACACTGAAGCTTTCTTT
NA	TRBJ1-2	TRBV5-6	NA	CASSFGPISFSF	TGTGCCAGCAGCTTTGGTCCGATTTCGTTCTCCTTC
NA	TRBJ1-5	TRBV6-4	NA	CASRSGLQNQPQHF	TGTGCCAGCAGGTCAGGGTTACAGAATCAGCCCCAGCATTTT
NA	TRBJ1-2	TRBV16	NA	CASSQSAIPNYGYTF	TGTGCCAGCAGCCAATCCGCGATACCTAACTATGGCTACACCTTC
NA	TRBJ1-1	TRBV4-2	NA	CASSQPPPGIEAFF	TGTGCCAGCAGCCAACCGCCTCCGGGGATTGAAGCTTTCTTT
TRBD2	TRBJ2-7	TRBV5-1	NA	CASSTSGTSYEQYF	TGCGCCAGCAGCACTAGCGGGACCTCCTACGAGCAGTACTTC
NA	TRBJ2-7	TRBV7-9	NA	CASSLVGRPYEQYF	TGTGCCAGCAGCTTAGTTGGCAGGCCCTACGAGCAGTACTTC
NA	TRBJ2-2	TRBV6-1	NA	CATDKRTTNTGELFF	TGTGCCACTGACAAGCGAACTACGAACACCGGGGAGCTGTTTTTT